Shown below are 10 T cell receptor beta chains from a single sample sequenced in a study of response to subunit inactivated influenza vaccine. TCRdb re-called the RT-PCR reads through MiXCR, storing one row per CDR3 protein. Seen here are about 240,000 distinct CDR3 sequences, roughly an eighth observed once, and the top ten hold over 6.5%. Material: non-naive T cells sorted from PBMCs, obtained less than 15 days before vaccination. Receptors were obtained from a man aged 50 to 59 who received an inactivated influenza vaccine.

The chain couples TRBV9 to TRBJ2-3; TRBD2 matches at 9 bases. Germline assignment: CDR1 SGDLS and CDR2 YYNGEE. The CDR3 has 15 residues. The V gene end was trimmed by 4 bases and the J gene end by 6 bases; junction bases not matched to a gene: 9. CDR3 sequence reads: CASSSRLADRDTQYF. CDR3 DNA: TGTGCCAGCAGCTCTCGACTAGCGGACCGTGATACGCAGTATTTT.

This chain links TRBV20-1 with TRBJ1-2; no clear D. Germline values: CDR1 DFQATT, CDR2 SNEGSKA (reference sequence). The CDR3 totals 14 residues. Deletions cut 2 bases from V and 1 base from J, with 11 bases between. DNA of the CDR3: TGCAGTGCTAGAAGGAACTATTATAACTATGGCTACACCTTC. As protein: CSARRNYYNYGYTF.

This clonotype appeared many times. The CDR3 here is CASSQVRGQETQYF. Written as DNA, the CDR3 is TGCGCCAGCAGCCAAGTGCGGGGCCAAGAGACCCAGTACTTC. This chain joins TRBV4-3 and TRBJ2-5, with D maybe TRBD2 (6 bases). The CDR3 extends over 14 amino acids. The germline V and J ends were trimmed by 1 base and 1 base, with 7 bases remaining between them. Germline-derived CDR1 and CDR2 are LGHNA and YSLEER.

The chain couples TRBV10-3 to TRBJ2-7; D may be TRBD1 (5 bases). Looked up from germline, CDR1 is ENHRY and CDR2 is SYGVKD. The CDR3 runs to 16 residues. Deletions cut 0 bases from V and 7 bases from J, with 19 bases between. The CDR3 nucleotides read TGTGCCATCAGTGAGTCTTCGGCAGGGTGGAGTGGGGAGCAGTACTTC. This sequence encodes CAISESSAGWSGEQYF.

This clonotype was seen repeatedly, ten times or more. The rearrangement joins TRBV5-1 to TRBJ1-4, with 8 nucleotides matching TRBD1. Looked up from germline, CDR1 is SGHRS and CDR2 is YFSETQ. V lost 7 bases, J lost 0 bases, and 5 bases stayed unmatched. The CDR3 runs 15 residues. CDR3 protein: CASGTGRATNEKLFF. The CDR3 region has the DNA TGCGCCAGCGGGACAGGACGTGCAACTAATGAAAAACTGTTTTTT.

This clonotype has at least ten counts. V is TRBV29-1 and J is TRBJ2-3; 8 bases are a match to TRBD2. The CDR3 consists of 15 residues. Germline assignment: CDR1 SQVTM and CDR2 ANQGSEA. Unmatched junction bases numbered 11, after V lost 6 bases and J lost 3 bases. This CDR3 is CSVGSIAGRTDTQYF. Written as DNA, the CDR3 is TGCAGCGTGGGATCGATAGCGGGACGAACAGATACGCAGTATTTT.

This clonotype has just a few counts. The chain joins TRBV20-1 to TRBJ2-3, with no clear D. Per germline, CDR1 DFQATT and CDR2 SNEGSKA (reference sequence). The CDR3 has 14 residues. Trimming cost V 5 bases and J 5 bases, with 17 bases left between them. The CDR3 bases are TGCAGTGCTGTGGCCGTGGGGTTTTTAGATACGCAGTATTTT. Its translation is CSAVAVGFLDTQYF.

There are a few counts of this clonotype. This chain joins TRBV5-4 and TRBJ1-6, with D possibly TRBD1 on 5 matching bases. V was shortened by 2 bases and J by 7 bases, with 13 bases between the two germline ends. The CDR3 covers 15 residues. Germline V lookup: CDR1 SGHNT, CDR2 YYREEE (reference sequence). In nucleotides, the CDR3 is TGTGCCAGCAGCTTACGCGGGGCTCCCAATTCACCCCTCCACTTT. Translated: CASSLRGAPNSPLHF.

J is TRBJ2-2 and V is TRBV28, with 14 bases lining up with TRBD2. V shed 1 base and J 2 bases; nucleotides not matched to a gene: 3. CDR1 is MDHEN and CDR2 is SYDVKM in the germline V gene. CDR3 length: 18 residues. CDR3 residues: CASSLLGLAGANTGELFF. The CDR3 region has the DNA TGTGCCAGCAGTTTATTGGGACTAGCGGGGGCCAACACCGGGGAGCTGTTTTTT.

The chain employs TRBV20-1 and TRBJ2-3; either TRBD1 or TRBD2 may supply D (5 bases each). Germline V CDR1 and CDR2: DFQATT, SNEGSKA (reference sequence). The V end was cut by 6 bases, the J end by 5 bases, with 15 bases between. CDR3 length: 13 amino acids. The CDR3 protein is CSASGLVKDTQYF. The CDR3, as DNA: TGCAGTGCCTCGGGGCTAGTGAAAGATACGCAGTATTTT.